The present T cell receptor (beta chain) was sequenced within a study of Ad26.COV2.S vaccination and SARS-CoV-2 variants. Study overall: Donor was assigned to the Ad26.COV2.S arm of trial COV1001.

The study's findings and limits: Recipients of either vaccine or placebo displayed similar breadth of non-spike TCRs. In vaccinated individuals, spike-specific CD8+ and CD4+ T cell responses reportedly displayed substantial breadth.

V lost 6 bases to trimming and J lost 5 bases, with 15 bases between them. The CDR3 is 14 residues long. CDR1 and CDR2 (germline): MNHEY, SVGAGI. Only in-frame clones appear in the TCRdb table, and some are missing; sequencing was by immunoSEQ multiplex PCR. The repertoire has about 400,000 clones, 83% of them found once; the top ten carry approximately 7%. To note about this clone: No antigen is known for it.

Stated treatment: 15 to 20 received Ad26.COV2.S at low or high dose, single or two shots; roughly five received placebo; per-sample allocation not given. Collection of samples fell on day 63 after the first vaccine or placebo injection. Boston supplied an adult donor aged 18-55 years. The material was peripheral blood, obtained in a trial of Ad26.COV2.S vaccine versus placebo. The sequence was collected from a person between 18 and 60 years old who received the Ad26.COV2.S COVID-19 vaccine or a placebo. The chain uses TRBV6-5 and TRBJ2-3; D may be TRBD1 or TRBD2 (5 bases each). The CDR3 here is CASSHGTPQDTQYF. CDR3 DNA sequence: TGTGCCAGCAGCCACGGGACCCCCCAAGATACGCAGTATTTT.